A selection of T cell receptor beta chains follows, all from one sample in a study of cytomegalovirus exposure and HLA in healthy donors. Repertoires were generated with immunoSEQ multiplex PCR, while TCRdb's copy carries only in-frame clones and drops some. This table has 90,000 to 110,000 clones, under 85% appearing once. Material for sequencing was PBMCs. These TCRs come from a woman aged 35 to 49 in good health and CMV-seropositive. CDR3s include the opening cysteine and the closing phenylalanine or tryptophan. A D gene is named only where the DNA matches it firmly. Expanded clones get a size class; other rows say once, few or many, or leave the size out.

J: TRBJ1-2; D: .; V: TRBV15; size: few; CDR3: CATSRAEGRSGNYGYTF; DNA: TGTGCCACCAGCAGGGCGGAGGGGAGGAGCGGGAACTATGGCTACACCTTC
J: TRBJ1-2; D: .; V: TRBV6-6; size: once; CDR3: CASTAGDYGYTF; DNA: TGTGCCAGCACCGCAGGGGACTATGGCTACACCTTC
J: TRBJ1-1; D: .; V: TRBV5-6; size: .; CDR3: CASSYAGAGAEAFF; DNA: TGTGCCAGCAGCTACGCAGGGGCGGGCGCTGAAGCTTTCTTT
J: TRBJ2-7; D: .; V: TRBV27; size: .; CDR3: CASSTGALEQYF; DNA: TGTGCCAGCAGTACGGGAGCTCTCGAGCAGTACTTC
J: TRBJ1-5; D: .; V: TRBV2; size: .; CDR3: CASSLQGLAGQPQHF; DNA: TGTGCCAGCAGTCTTCAGGGGCTTGCGGGTCAGCCCCAGCATTTT
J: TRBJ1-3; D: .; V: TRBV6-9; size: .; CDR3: CASQGSSSGNTIYF; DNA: TGTGCCAGTCAGGGGAGTAGCTCTGGAAACACCATATATTTT
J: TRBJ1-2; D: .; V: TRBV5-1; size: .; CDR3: CASSSDVGGSYGYTF; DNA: TGCGCCAGCAGTTCCGACGTCGGGGGTAGCTATGGCTACACCTTC
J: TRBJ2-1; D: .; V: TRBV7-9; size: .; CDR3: CATVPGAVPLYNEQFF; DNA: TGTGCCACAGTCCCCGGCGCGGTACCTCTCTACAATGAGCAGTTCTTC
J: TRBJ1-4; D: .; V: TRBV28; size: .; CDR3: CASSRDRINEKLFF; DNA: TGTGCCAGCAGCCGAGACAGGATTAATGAAAAACTGTTTTTT
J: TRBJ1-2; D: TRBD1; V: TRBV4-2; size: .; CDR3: CASSQEGTGSNYGYTF; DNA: TGTGCCAGCAGCCAAGAGGGGACAGGCTCGAACTATGGCTACACCTTC
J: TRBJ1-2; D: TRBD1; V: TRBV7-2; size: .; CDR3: CASSYPGTGDGYTF; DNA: TGTGCCAGCAGCTACCCCGGGACAGGGGATGGCTACACCTTC
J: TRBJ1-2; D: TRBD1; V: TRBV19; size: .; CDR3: CASRVRGGEYGYTF; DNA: TGTGCCAGTAGGGTCAGAGGGGGCGAATATGGCTACACCTTC
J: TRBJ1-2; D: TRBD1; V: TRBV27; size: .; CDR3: CASSSDRGGGYTF; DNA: TGTGCCAGCAGTTCCGACAGGGGAGGAGGCTACACCTTC
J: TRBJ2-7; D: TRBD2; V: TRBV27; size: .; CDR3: CASKLSGRSYEQYF; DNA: TGTGCCAGCAAACTTAGCGGGAGGTCCTACGAGCAGTACTTC
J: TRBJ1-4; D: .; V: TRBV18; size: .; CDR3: CASSRGTRVSHEKLFF; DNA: TGTGCCAGCTCACGCGGGACGAGGGTCAGTCATGAAAAACTGTTTTTT
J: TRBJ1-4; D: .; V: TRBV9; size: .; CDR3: CASSVGVLGDEKLFF; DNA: TGTGCCAGCAGCGTAGGGGTCCTAGGAGATGAAAAACTGTTTTTT
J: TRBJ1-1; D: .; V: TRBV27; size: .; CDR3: CASSLLDGNEAFF; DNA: TGTGCCAGCAGTTTACTGGACGGGAATGAAGCTTTCTTT
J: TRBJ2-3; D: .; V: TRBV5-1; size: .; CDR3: CASSLVGASTDTQYF; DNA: TGCGCCAGCAGCTTGGTCGGAGCTAGCACAGATACGCAGTATTTT
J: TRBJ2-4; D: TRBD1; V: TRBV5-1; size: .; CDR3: CASSWGDRAKNIQYF; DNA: TGCGCCAGCAGCTGGGGGGACAGGGCCAAAAACATTCAGTACTTC
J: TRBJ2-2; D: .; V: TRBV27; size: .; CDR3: CASSQGEVGELFF; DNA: TGTGCCAGCAGCCAGGGGGAGGTGGGGGAGCTGTTTTTT
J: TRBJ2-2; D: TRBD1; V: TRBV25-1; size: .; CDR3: CASSEPTGGTGELFF; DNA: TGTGCCAGCAGTGAGCCTACAGGGGGCACCGGGGAGCTGTTTTTT
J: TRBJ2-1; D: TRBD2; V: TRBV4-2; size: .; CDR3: CASSRRTSGGAHEQFF; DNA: TGTGCCAGCAGCCGAAGGACTAGCGGGGGGGCACACGAGCAGTTCTTC
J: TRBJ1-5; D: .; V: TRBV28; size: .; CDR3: CASSLGRGDQPQHF; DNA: TGTGCCAGCAGTTTAGGAAGGGGTGATCAGCCCCAGCATTTT
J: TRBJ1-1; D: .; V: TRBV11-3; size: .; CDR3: CASSLITLGGDTEAFF; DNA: TGTGCCAGCAGCTTAATAACCCTAGGGGGGGACACTGAAGCTTTCTTT
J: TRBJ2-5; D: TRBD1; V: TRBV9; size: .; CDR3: CASSVGLDRRYQETQYF; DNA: TGTGCCAGCAGCGTAGGCTTGGACAGGCGATACCAAGAGACCCAGTACTTC
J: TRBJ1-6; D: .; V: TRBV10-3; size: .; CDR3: CAISHPGRTGLDNSPLHF; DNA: TGTGCCATCAGCCACCCGGGGCGTACAGGGTTAGACAATTCACCCCTCCACTTT
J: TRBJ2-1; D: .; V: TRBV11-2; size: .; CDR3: CASSLVAQGEQFF; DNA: TGTGCCAGCAGCTTAGTGGCCCAGGGTGAGCAGTTCTTC
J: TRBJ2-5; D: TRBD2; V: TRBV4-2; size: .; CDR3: CASSQVLDSGGAGETQYF; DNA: TGTGCCAGCAGCCAAGTTTTGGATAGCGGGGGGGCCGGTGAGACCCAGTACTTC
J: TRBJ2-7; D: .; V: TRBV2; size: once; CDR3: CASSEQAWFSYEQYF; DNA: TGTGCCAGCAGTGAACAGGCTTGGTTCTCCTACGAGCAGTACTTC
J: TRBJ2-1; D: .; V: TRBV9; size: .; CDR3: CASSVSGKYNEQFF; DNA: TGTGCCAGCAGCGTGTCAGGGAAATACAATGAGCAGTTCTTC
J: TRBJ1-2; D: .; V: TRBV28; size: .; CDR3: CASSLPLGANYGYTF; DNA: TGTGCCAGCAGTCTCCCTCTAGGGGCTAACTATGGCTACACCTTC
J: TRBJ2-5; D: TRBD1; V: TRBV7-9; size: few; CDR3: CASSPRTGSETQYF; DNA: TGTGCCAGCAGCCCGCGGACAGGGTCGGAGACCCAGTACTTC
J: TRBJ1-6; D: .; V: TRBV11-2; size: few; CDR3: CASSLAQGGNSPLHF; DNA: TGTGCCAGCAGCCTTGCACAAGGCGGGAATTCACCCCTCCACTTT
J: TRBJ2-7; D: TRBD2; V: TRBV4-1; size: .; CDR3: CASSQGLAVIYEQYF; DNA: TGCGCCAGCAGCCAGGGACTAGCTGTGATCTACGAGCAGTACTTC
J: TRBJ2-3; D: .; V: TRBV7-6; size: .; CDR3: CASSSAGSTDTQYF; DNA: TGTGCCAGCAGCTCGGCAGGGAGCACAGATACGCAGTATTTT
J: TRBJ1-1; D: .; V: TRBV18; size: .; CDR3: CASSPDPGKVDTEAFF; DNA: TGTGCCAGCTCACCGGACCCAGGGAAAGTTGACACTGAAGCTTTCTTT
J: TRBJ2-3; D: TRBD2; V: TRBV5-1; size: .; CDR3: CASSLEGRADTQYF; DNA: TGCGCCAGCAGCTTGGAGGGGAGGGCAGATACGCAGTATTTT
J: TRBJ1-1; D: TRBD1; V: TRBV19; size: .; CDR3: CASSAYAEQGAAFF; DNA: TGTGCCAGTAGTGCCTATGCCGAACAGGGGGCCGCTTTCTTT
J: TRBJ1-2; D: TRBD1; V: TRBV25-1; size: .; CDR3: CASSDSLGTGNGYTF; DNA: TGTGCCAGCAGTGACTCGCTAGGGACAGGGAATGGCTACACCTTC
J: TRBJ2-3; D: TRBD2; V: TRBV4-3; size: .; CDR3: CASSQDLTSGGRTDTQYF; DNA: TGCGCCAGCAGCCAAGATCTTACTAGCGGGGGACGCACAGATACGCAGTATTTT
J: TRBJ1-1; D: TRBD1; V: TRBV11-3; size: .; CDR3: CASSLGGDRDHTEAFF; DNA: TGTGCCAGCAGCTTAGGGGGGGACAGGGATCACACTGAAGCTTTCTTT
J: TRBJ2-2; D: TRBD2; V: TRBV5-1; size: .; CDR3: CASSLAGTSGPTGELFF; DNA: TGCGCCAGCAGCTTGGCCGGGACTAGCGGCCCCACCGGGGAGCTGTTTTTT
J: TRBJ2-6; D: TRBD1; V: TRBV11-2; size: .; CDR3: CASSWIRDRGANVLTF; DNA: TGTGCCAGCAGCTGGATCCGGGACAGGGGAGCCAACGTCCTGACTTTC
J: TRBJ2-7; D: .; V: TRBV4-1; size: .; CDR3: CASSQWGTTGTYEQYF; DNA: TGCGCCAGCAGCCAATGGGGGACAACAGGTACCTACGAGCAGTACTTC
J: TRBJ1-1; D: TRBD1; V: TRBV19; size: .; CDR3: CASSARQGINTEAFF; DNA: TGTGCCAGTAGTGCCAGACAGGGAATTAACACTGAAGCTTTCTTT